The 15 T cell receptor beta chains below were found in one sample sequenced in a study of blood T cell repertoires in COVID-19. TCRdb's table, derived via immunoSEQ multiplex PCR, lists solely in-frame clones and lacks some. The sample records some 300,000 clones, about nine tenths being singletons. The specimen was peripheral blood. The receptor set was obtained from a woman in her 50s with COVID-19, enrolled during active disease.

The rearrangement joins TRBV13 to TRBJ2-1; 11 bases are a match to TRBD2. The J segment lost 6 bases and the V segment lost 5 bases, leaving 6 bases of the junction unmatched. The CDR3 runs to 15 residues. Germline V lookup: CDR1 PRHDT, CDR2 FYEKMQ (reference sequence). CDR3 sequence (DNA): TGTGCCAGCAGCGCGGGACTAGCGGCAGTCAATGAGCAGTTCTTC. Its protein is CASSAGLAAVNEQFF. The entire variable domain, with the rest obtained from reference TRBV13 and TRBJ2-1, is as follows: AAGVIQSPRHLIKEKRETATLKCYPIPRHDTVYWYQQGPGQDPQFLISFYEKMQSDKGSIPDRFSAQQFSDYHSELNMSSLELGDSALYFCASSAGLAAVNEQFFGPGTRLTVL.

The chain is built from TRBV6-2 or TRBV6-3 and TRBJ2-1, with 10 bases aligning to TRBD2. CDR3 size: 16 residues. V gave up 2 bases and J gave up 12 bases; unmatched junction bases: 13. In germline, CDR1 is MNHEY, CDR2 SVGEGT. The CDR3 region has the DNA TGTGCCAGCAGTTACGCAGCGGGAGGGTCGCAAGGTGGGCAGTTCTTC. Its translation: CASSYAAGGSQGGQFF.

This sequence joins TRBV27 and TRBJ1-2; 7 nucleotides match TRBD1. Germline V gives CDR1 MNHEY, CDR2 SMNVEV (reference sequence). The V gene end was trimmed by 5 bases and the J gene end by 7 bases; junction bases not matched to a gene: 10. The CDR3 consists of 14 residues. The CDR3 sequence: CASSPGGYKAGYTF. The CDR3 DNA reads TGTGCCAGCAGTCCAGGGGGGTACAAGGCTGGCTACACCTTC.

The CDR3 region has the DNA TGTGCCAGCATTAAACTAGCGGCCTACAATGAGCAGTTCTTC. Its translation: CASIKLAAYNEQFF. The chain couples TRBV6-5 to TRBJ2-1, with 8 bases fitting TRBD2. CDR3 size: 14 residues. Germline CDR1 MNHEY, CDR2 SVGAGI. With V trimmed by 7 bases and J by 2 bases, 4 bases remained unmatched.

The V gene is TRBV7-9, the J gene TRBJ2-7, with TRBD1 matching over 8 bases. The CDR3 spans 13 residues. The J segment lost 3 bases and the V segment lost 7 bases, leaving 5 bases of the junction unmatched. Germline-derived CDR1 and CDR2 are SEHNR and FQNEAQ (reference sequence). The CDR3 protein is CASNGQGGYEQYF. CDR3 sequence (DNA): TGTGCCAGCAACGGACAGGGAGGCTACGAGCAGTACTTC.

The CDR3, as DNA: TGTGCCACCAGTGACACCCCTACTAGCGGGAGTGCAGATACGCAGTATTTT. This sequence encodes CATSDTPTSGSADTQYF. J is TRBJ2-3 and V is TRBV24-1, with 11 bases matching TRBD2. This CDR3 is built from 17 residues. CDR1 is KGHDR and CDR2 is SFDVKD in the germline V gene. V gave up 4 bases and J gave up 4 bases; unmatched junction bases: 9.

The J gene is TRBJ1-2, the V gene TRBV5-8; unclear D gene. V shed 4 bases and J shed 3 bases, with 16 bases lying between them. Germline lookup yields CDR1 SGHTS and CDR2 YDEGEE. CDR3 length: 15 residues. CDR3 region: CASSNPRRADYGYTF. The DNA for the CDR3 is TGTGCCAGCAGCAACCCACGGAGGGCTGACTATGGCTACACCTTC.

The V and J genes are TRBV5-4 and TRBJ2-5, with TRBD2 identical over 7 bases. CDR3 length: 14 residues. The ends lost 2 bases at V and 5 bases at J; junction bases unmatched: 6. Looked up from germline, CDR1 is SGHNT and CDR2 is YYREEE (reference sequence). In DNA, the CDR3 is TGTGCCAGCAGCTTAAGGACTAGGGGTGAGACCCAGTACTTC. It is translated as CASSLRTRGETQYF.

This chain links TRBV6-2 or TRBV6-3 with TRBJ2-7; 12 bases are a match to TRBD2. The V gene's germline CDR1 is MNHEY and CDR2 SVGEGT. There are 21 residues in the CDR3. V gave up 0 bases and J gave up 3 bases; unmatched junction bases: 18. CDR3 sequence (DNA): TGTGCCAGCAGTTACTCGTCAGTTGCTACTAGCGGGAGGCCTACTATCTACGAGCAGTACTTC. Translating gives CASSYSSVATSGRPTIYEQYF.

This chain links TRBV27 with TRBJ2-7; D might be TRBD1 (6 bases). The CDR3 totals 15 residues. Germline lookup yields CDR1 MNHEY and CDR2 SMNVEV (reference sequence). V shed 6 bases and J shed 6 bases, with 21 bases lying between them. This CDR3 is CASSPQGIEGREQYF. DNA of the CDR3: TGTGCCAGCAGCCCCCAGGGGATTGAAGGGCGCGAGCAGTACTTC.

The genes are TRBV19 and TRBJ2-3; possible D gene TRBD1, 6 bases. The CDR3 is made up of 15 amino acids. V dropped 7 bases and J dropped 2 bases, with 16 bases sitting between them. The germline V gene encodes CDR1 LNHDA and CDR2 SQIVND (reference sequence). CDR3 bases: TGTGCCAGTAACCCGGACAGACTGAACACAGATACGCAGTATTTT. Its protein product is CASNPDRLNTDTQYF.

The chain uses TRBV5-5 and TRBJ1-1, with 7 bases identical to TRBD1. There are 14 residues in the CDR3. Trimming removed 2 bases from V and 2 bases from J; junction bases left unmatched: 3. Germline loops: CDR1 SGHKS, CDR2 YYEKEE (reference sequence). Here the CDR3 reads CASSFRDRNTEAFF. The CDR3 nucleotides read TGTGCCAGCAGCTTCCGGGACAGAAACACTGAAGCTTTCTTT.

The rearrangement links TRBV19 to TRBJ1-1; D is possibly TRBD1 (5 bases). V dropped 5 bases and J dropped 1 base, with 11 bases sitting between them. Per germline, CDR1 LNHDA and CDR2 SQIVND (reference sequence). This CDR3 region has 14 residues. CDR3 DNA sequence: TGTGCCAGTAGTTTAACAGGTTCGAACACTGAAGCTTTCTTT. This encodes CASSLTGSNTEAFF.

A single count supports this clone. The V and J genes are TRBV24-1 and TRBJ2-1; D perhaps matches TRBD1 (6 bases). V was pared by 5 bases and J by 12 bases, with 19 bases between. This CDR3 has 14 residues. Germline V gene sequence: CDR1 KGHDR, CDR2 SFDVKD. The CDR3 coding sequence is TGTGCCACCAGTGGGGGGACAAGACTATATGGGCAGTTCTTC. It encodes CATSGGTRLYGQFF.

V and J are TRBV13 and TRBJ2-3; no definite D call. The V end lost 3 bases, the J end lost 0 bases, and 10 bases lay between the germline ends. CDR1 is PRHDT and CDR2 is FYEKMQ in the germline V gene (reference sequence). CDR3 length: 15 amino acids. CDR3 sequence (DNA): TGTGCCAGCAGCTTTGAATCCGGGAGCACAGATACGCAGTATTTT. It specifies CASSFESGSTDTQYF.